The 14 T cell receptor beta chains below come from one sample, sequenced in a study of blood T cell repertoires in COVID-19. This table comes from immunoSEQ multiplex PCR, and its TCRdb copy is limited to in-frame clones, with some not included. The sample shows 300,000 to 400,000 clones, roughly 88% of them seen only once. Sequencing input: peripheral blood. These TCRs come from a woman aged 25-40 years with COVID-19, enrolled during active disease.

The gene calls are TRBV24-1 and TRBJ1-2; D gene uncertain. V was clipped by 2 bases and J by 4 bases, with 7 bases between them. Germline lookup yields CDR1 KGHDR and CDR2 SFDVKD. The CDR3 consists of 13 residues. The chain's CDR3 is CATSDSPGYGYTF. CDR3 in DNA: TGTGCCACCAGTGATTCTCCAGGCTATGGCTACACCTTC.

The chain carries TRBV6-4 and TRBJ1-1, with D perhaps matching TRBD1 (5 bases). From germline, CDR1 is MRHNA and CDR2 SNTAGT. This CDR3 comprises 14 residues. The ends were cut back, 3 bases at V and 5 bases at J, with 13 bases in the middle. The CDR3 sequence is CASSELGGGTEAFF. The CDR3 coding sequence is TGTGCCAGCAGTGAATTGGGGGGAGGTACTGAAGCTTTCTTT.

This clone has just a few counts. The chain recombines TRBV10-2 with TRBJ2-3; 9 nucleotides agree with TRBD2. The germline gives CDR1 WSHSY, CDR2 SAAADI. After removal of 5 bases from V and 3 bases from J, the junction contained 9 bases not matched to a gene. The CDR3 has 16 residues. CDR3 sequence: CASSLKAGGGTDTQYF. The CDR3 DNA reads TGCGCCAGCAGTTTGAAGGCGGGAGGGGGAACAGATACGCAGTATTTT.

This rearrangement joins TRBV18 to TRBJ1-1; D unresolved. The V end lost 6 bases, the J end lost 8 bases, and 19 bases lay between the germline ends. This CDR3 is built from 14 residues. Germline V gives CDR1 KGHSH, CDR2 LQKENI. As DNA, the CDR3 is TGTGCCAGCTCCAATGTTGGGCAACCCCTGGAAGCTTTCTTT. Translating it yields CASSNVGQPLEAFF. Based on the CDR3 plus reference TRBV18 and TRBJ1-1, the full variable domain is NAGVMQNPRHLVRRRGQEARLRCSPMKGHSHVYWYRQLPEEGLKFMVYLQKENIIDESGMPKERFSAEFPKEGPSILRIQQVVRGDSAAYFCASSNVGQPLEAFFGQGTRLTVV.

V gene TRBV10-3 combines with J gene TRBJ1-4; TRBD1 agrees at 7 bases. The germline CDR1 and CDR2 sequences are ENHRY and SYGVKD. CDR3 length: 14 amino acids. With 2 bases clipped from V and 4 bases from J, the junction kept 1 base outside the gene matches. The CDR3: CAISEGQDNEKLFF. CDR3 in DNA: TGTGCCATCAGTGAGGGACAGGATAATGAAAAACTGTTTTTT.

Worth noting for this clone: Other DNA sequences in this sample translate to the same CDR3. The V call is TRBV27, the J call TRBJ2-7, with 7 bases identical to TRBD2. V was pared by 3 bases and J by 0 bases, with 2 bases of the junction left unmatched. From germline, CDR1 is MNHEY and CDR2 SMNVEV (reference sequence). The CDR3 runs to 14 residues. CDR3 sequence: CASSFGGSSYEQYF. The CDR3 DNA is TGTGCCAGCAGTTTCGGGGGGAGCTCCTACGAGCAGTACTTC.

The chain couples TRBV19 to TRBJ1-3; D is uncertain. V was cut by 4 bases and J by 0 bases, with 16 bases left in between. Looked up from germline, CDR1 is LNHDA and CDR2 is SQIVND (reference sequence). This CDR3 is built from 17 residues. The CDR3 sequence: CASSRLQGANSGNTIYF. The DNA of the CDR3 is TGTGCCAGTAGTAGGTTGCAAGGAGCTAACTCTGGAAACACCATATATTTT.

CDR3 coding DNA: TGTGCCAGCAGTTTACCAACAGGGGGCCGAAAACTGTTTTTT. Encoded protein: CASSLPTGGRKLFF. This sequence joins TRBV28 and TRBJ1-4; TRBD1 matches 9 bases. Germline CDR1 is MDHEN and CDR2 is SYDVKM. CDR3 length equals 14 residues. Trimming at V came to 2 bases and at J to 10 bases, leaving 5 bases not matched to a gene.

The chain is built from TRBV7-3 and TRBJ2-1; tentatively, D is TRBD2 (6 bases). This CDR3 spans 16 amino acids. Germline V lookup: CDR1 SGHTA, CDR2 FQGTGA. Trimming shortened V by 5 bases and J by 0 bases, and 14 bases separated the two germline ends. DNA for the CDR3: TGTGCCAGCAGCCTGGGGGACGGGAGCTCCTACAATGAGCAGTTCTTC. Its translation: CASSLGDGSSYNEQFF.

This clone appeared once. The chain has TRBV5-1 and TRBJ2-7, with 10 bases identical to TRBD1. V trimming: 4 bases; J trimming: 5 bases; junction bases outside the gene matches: 12. Germline values: CDR1 SGHRS, CDR2 YFSETQ. This CDR3 is built from 16 residues. The CDR3 DNA is TGCGCCAGCAGCCTCCCTAGGACAGGGGGTAGCAACGAGCAGTACTTC. Protein sequence: CASSLPRTGGSNEQYF.

The chain employs TRBV3-1 (or the pseudogene TRBV3-2) and TRBJ1-3, with D maybe TRBD1 (5 bases). This CDR3 region has 14 residues. Trimming took 4 bases from V and 1 from J, leaving 8 bases between them. From germline, CDR1 is LGHDT and CDR2 YNNKEL (reference sequence). The chain's CDR3 is CASSPGHSGNTIYF. In nucleotides, the CDR3 is TGTGCCAGCAGCCCAGGACATTCTGGAAACACCATATATTTT.

The chain has TRBV18 and TRBJ1-1, with D possibly TRBD1 on 6 matching bases. Germline assignment: CDR1 KGHSH and CDR2 LQKENI. V dropped 8 bases and J dropped 5 bases, with 12 bases sitting between them. The CDR3 consists of 12 residues. The CDR3 DNA follows: TGTGCCAGCCGGGGGGGGCAAACTGAAGCTTTCTTT. It encodes CASRGGQTEAFF.

This clone was found a few times. The rearrangement uses TRBV19 and TRBJ2-1; TRBD2 might be the D (5 bases). The ends were cut back, 4 bases at V and 4 bases at J, with 11 bases in the middle. This CDR3 comprises 14 residues. Germline V gene lookup returns CDR1 LNHDA and CDR2 SQIVND (reference sequence). In nucleotides, the CDR3 is TGTGCCAGTAGTAAACGGACTGAGTACAATGAGCAGTTCTTC. Protein product: CASSKRTEYNEQFF.

V is TRBV6-6 and J is TRBJ1-2; D perhaps matches TRBD1 (6 bases). V was clipped by 5 bases and J by 0 bases, with 19 bases between them. CDR1 MNHNY and CDR2 SVGAGI come from the germline V gene (reference sequence). This CDR3 has 17 amino acids. In DNA form, the CDR3 reads TGTGCCAGCAGTCCAGCGGGACACCTCTTAGCTAACTATGGCTACACCTTC. Protein product: CASSPAGHLLANYGYTF.